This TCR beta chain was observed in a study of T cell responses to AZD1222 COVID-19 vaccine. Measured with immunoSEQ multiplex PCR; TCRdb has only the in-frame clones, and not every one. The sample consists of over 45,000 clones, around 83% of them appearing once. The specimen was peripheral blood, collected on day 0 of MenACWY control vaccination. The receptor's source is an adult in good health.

The CDR3 sequence is CASSLPGRLGTGELFF. In nucleotides, the CDR3 is TGTGCCAGCAGCTTACCCGGGAGGCTGGGCACCGGGGAGCTGTTTTTT. V is TRBV7-9 and J is TRBJ2-2, with 7 bases fitting TRBD2. V was pared by 2 bases and J by 4 bases, with 7 bases of the junction left unmatched. Germline V gene lookup returns CDR1 SEHNR and CDR2 FQNEAQ (reference sequence). The CDR3 spans 16 residues. Filled out from reference TRBV7-9 and TRBJ2-2, the complete variable domain reads DTGVSQNPRHKITKRGQNVTFRCDPISEHNRLYWYRQTLGQGPEFLTYFQNEAQLEKSRLLSDRFSAERPKGSFSTLEIQRTEQGDSAMYLCASSLPGRLGTGELFFGEGSRLTVL.